This T cell receptor beta chain stems from a study of T-cell memory formation after mild COVID-19. The CDR3 extends over 19 amino acids. Germline V gene data show CDR1 as KGHSH and CDR2 as LQKENI. V shed 2 bases and J shed 2 bases, with 21 bases lying between them. TCRdb reprocessed the 5' RACE reads via MiXCR and lists one record per CDR3 protein. Found here are approximately 100,000 distinct CDR3 sequences, around 10% of them singletons; the top ten hold roughly 40%. Sequenced sample: PBMCs or a T cell subset sorted from them (not recorded which). The gene calls are TRBV18 and TRBJ2-2; tentative D call: TRBD1 (6 bases). The TCR sequence derives from a man aged 18 to 30 who had mild COVID-19 (a few samples of this study predate the infection). Cell type and time point are not known. CDR3 sequence: CASSPLRYVSGQNTGELFF. Written as DNA, the CDR3 is TGTGCCAGCTCACCATTGCGGTATGTGTCGGGACAAAACACCGGGGAGCTGTTTTTT. The whole variable domain, filled in from reference TRBV18 and TRBJ2-2, reads NAGVMQNPRHLVRRRGQEARLRCSPMKGHSHVYWYRQLPEEGLKFMVYLQKENIIDESGMPKERFSAEFPKEGPSILRIQQVVRGDSAAYFCASSPLRYVSGQNTGELFFGEGSRLTVL.